This T cell receptor (beta chain) derives from a study of blood T cells in healthy people across ages. Looking at the study overall: Per two T cells, template switching captured roughly one barcoded beta molecule.

On this clonotype itself: Its antigen is not identified.

CDR3 length: 12 residues. CDR1 is MNHNS, CDR2 SASEGT, per germline. The germline V and J ends were trimmed by 2 bases and 11 bases, with 10 bases remaining between them. Using a J-beta primer mix together with a sample-barcoded 5' primer, a second PCR was run for roughly 7 to 11 cycles. TCRdb fed the 5' RACE reads into MiXCR, producing one record per CDR3 protein. Of roughly 700,000 distinct CDR3 sequences in the sample, 45% to 50% were seen once. Findings of the study overall: Naive CD4+ cell counts and diversity both ran higher in long-lived than in aged donors. Measured against age, TCR beta diversity per million T cells decreased in a roughly linear manner.

Isolation yielded PBMCs, at least 6 million per sample, in every case. This receptor was obtained from a woman aged 55 to 70 in good health. The chain uses TRBV6-1 and TRBJ2-1; D call uncertain. Sequencing was performed on blood. CDR3 residues: CASSESWMKQFF. CDR3 sequence (DNA): TGTGCCAGCAGTGAATCGTGGATGAAGCAGTTCTTC.